This T cell receptor beta chain stems from a study of T cells in Graves' hyperthyroidism and ophthalmopathy. Whole-study results and caveats: The model predicted ophthalmopathy a median around six months before onset.

Patients with uncontrolled infections, other autoimmune diseases, pregnancy or lactation were excluded. The authors obtained PBMCs from over 8 ml of fresh peripheral blood. At least ten counts were recorded for this clonotype. What it recognizes is unknown. There were TCR beta CDR3 regions amplified from RNA transcripts. In the first-round RT-PCR of the TCR CDR3, the HTBI primer set was used. TCRdb re-derived calls from the multiplex PCR reads in MiXCR, one entry per CDR3 protein. In the table there are about 420,000 distinct CDR3 sequences, roughly 13% of which are singletons. The CDR3 totals 13 residues. Germline V gives CDR1 SGHTA, CDR2 FQGTGA. Trimming shortened V by 5 bases and J by 1 base, and 8 bases separated the two germline ends.

The sequence derives from a young woman with Graves' hyperthyroidism. The gene calls are TRBV7-3 and TRBJ1-1; no clear D gene. The source material was blood. The CDR3, as DNA: TGTGCCAGCAGCGTGACGGGGAACACTGAAGCTTTCTTT. This sequence encodes CASSVTGNTEAFF.